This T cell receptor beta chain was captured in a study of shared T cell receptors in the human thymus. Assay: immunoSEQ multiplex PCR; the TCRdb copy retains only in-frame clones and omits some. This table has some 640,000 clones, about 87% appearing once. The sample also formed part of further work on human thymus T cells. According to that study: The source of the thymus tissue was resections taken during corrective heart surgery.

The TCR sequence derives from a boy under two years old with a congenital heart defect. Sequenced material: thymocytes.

CDR3 in DNA: TGTGCCAGCTCAGGAGACGAGCAGTACTTC. Its translation is CASSGDEQYF. V gene TRBV18 combines with J gene TRBJ2-7; D remains unclear. The ends were cut back, 5 bases at V and 5 bases at J, with 4 bases in the middle. The CDR3 sequence is 10 residues long. Germline values: CDR1 KGHSH, CDR2 LQKENI. Variable domain in full (rest from reference TRBV18 and TRBJ2-7): NAGVMQNPRHLVRRRGQEARLRCSPMKGHSHVYWYRQLPEEGLKFMVYLQKENIIDESGMPKERFSAEFPKEGPSILRIQQVVRGDSAAYFCASSGDEQYFGPGTRLTVT.